The clone carrying this T cell receptor beta chain has at least ten counts. The entry originates in a study of T-cell reconstitution after alpha-beta-depleted transplantation in children. Molecular barcoding with unique molecular identifiers was used for the TCRbeta library. TCRdb re-analysed the PCR reads in MiXCR, keeping a single row per CDR3 protein. This table holds a few hundred thousand distinct CDR3 sequences, 9.5% to 13% found once. Sequenced here: PBMCs from the stem cell graft donor, sampled from the stem cell graft. This TCR was recovered from a human donor who donated a stem cell graft to a child with acute myeloid leukemia.

The CDR3 loop reads CSGLRTGYGYTF. CDR3 nucleotide sequence: TGCAGCGGCCTTAGGACGGGCTATGGCTACACCTTC. V is TRBV20-1 and J is TRBJ1-2; D not resolved. CDR1 DFQATT and CDR2 SNEGSKA come from the germline V gene (reference sequence). The CDR3 runs to 12 residues.